Following are 20 T cell receptor beta chains from one sample sequenced in a study of tumor and adjacent non-tumor tissue in lung cancer. RNA was extracted from bulk tissue without any cell sorting. More than 3 cm separated this lung sample from the edge of the tumor. Three rounds of nested PCR, following a modified ARM-PCR protocol, produced the TCRbeta library. TCRdb analysed the multiplex PCR reads with MiXCR anew, one entry per CDR3 protein. The repertoire holds about 50,000 distinct CDR3 sequences, with about 70% as singletons. Sequencing was carried out using distant non-tumor lung tissue. Every receptor here comes from a woman between 55 and 75 years old with non-small cell lung cancer.

The chain is built from TRBV29-1 and TRBJ2-3, with D possibly being TRBD1 or TRBD2 (5 bases each). The V end was cut by 6 bases, the J end by 3 bases, with 19 bases between. The CDR3 spans 15 residues. Looked up from germline, CDR1 is SQVTM and CDR2 is ANQGSEA. CDR3 loop: CSVTGTGVWTDTQYF. CDR3 coding DNA: TGCAGCGTAACAGGAACCGGGGTTTGGACAGATACGCAGTATTTT.

Points on this clonotype: One end of the junction does not line up with germline, which may come from a read error. The chain links TRBV12-3 or TRBV12-4 to TRBJ2-2; TRBD2 matches 12 bases. CDR3 length equals 19 residues. The CDR3 protein is CASSLSILGLAGNTRELFF. The DNA for the CDR3 is TGTGCCAGCAGTTTAAGTATTCTAGGACTAGCGGGGAACACCAGGGAACTGTTTTTT.

The chain has TRBV28 and TRBJ2-1; 10 bases are shared with TRBD1. The CDR3 length is 14 residues. CDR1 is MDHEN and CDR2 is SYDVKM in the germline V gene. The CDR3: CGSSRTGGYNEQFF. The CDR3 DNA is TGTGGCAGTAGTCGGACAGGGGGCTACAATGAGCAGTTCTTC.

With regard to this clonotype: The conserved phenylalanine or tryptophan is not found at the CDR3 terminus, so this likely reflects a read error. The V call is TRBV29-1, the J call TRBJ1-2, with 11 nucleotides matching TRBD1. The V gene end was trimmed by 6 bases and the J gene end by 8 bases; junction bases not matched to a gene: 5. This CDR3 has 12 residues. CDR1 is SQVTM, CDR2 ANQGSEA, per germline. The CDR3 reads CSVGQGAQGYTL. As DNA, the CDR3 is TGCAGCGTCGGACAGGGGGCACAAGGCTACACCTTA.

Details on this clonotype: Possible read error: a much larger clone is one base away. The chain links TRBV28 to TRBJ2-1; TRBD1 might be the D (5 bases). This CDR3 has 16 amino acids. V shed 6 bases and J shed 7 bases, with 22 bases lying between them. Germline CDR1 MDHEN, CDR2 SYDVKM. CDR3 sequence (DNA): TGTGCCAGCAGGCCCACGGATTCCATCCCAGGGAATGAGCAGTTCTTC. This translates into CASRPTDSIPGNEQFF.

Concerning this clonotype: Germline and junction disagree at one end, which may indicate a read error. The chain links TRBV5-5 to TRBJ1-4; 8 positions agree with TRBD1. The length of the CDR3 is 15 residues. CDR1 and CDR2 (germline): SGHKS, YYEKEE (reference sequence). The DNA of the CDR3 is TGTGCTAGCAGATTGGAGGGACAGGCAGGTGAAAAACTGTTTTTT. Amino acids: CASRLEGQAGEKLFF.

Concerning this clonotype: Mismatch with germline at one junction end may stem from a read error. V usage is TRBV20-1 and J usage is TRBJ2-5, with a possible D match to TRBD2 (5 bases). The germline CDR1 and CDR2 sequences are DFQATT and SNEGSKA (reference sequence). The CDR3 is 15 amino acids. CDR3 coding DNA: TGCAGTGCTAGATATCAGGAAGCGGTGTGGGAGACTCAGTACTTC. This sequence encodes CSARYQEAVWETQYF.

As concerns this clonotype: A clone one base away is much larger, so this may be a read error. V and J are TRBV25-1 and TRBJ2-5, with D hard to call. This CDR3 is built from 12 residues. Germline V lookup: CDR1 MGHDK, CDR2 SYGVNS. Trimming took off 10 bases at V and 6 bases at J, with 15 bases between the two ends. CDR3 bases: TGTGCCAATTTAATCGATGGGAAGACCCAGTACTTC. Encoded protein: CANLIDGKTQYF. Filled out from reference TRBV25-1 and TRBJ2-5, the complete variable domain reads EADIYQTPRYLVIGTGKKITLECSQTMGHDKMYWYQQDPGMELHLIHYSYGVNSTEKGDLSSESTVSRIRTEHFPLTLESARPSHTSQYLCANLIDGKTQYFGPGTRLLVL.

In the case of this clonotype: A junction boundary mismatches the germline segment, possibly from a read error. The chain recombines TRBV6-2 or TRBV6-3 with TRBJ2-2; D may match TRBD1 or TRBD2 (6 bases each). The CDR3 contains 19 residues. The germline V gene has CDR1 MNHEY and CDR2 SVGEGT. CDR3 loop: CASSYSIDPGDFNTRELFF. CDR3 in DNA: TGTGCTAGCAGTTACTCGATCGACCCAGGGGACTTCAACACCAGGGAGCTGTTTTTT.

Notes on this clonotype: The junction departs from the called germline gene at one end, perhaps through a read error. The chain links TRBV6-2 or TRBV6-3 to TRBJ2-5; D may be TRBD2 (6 bases). Looked up from germline, CDR1 is MNHEY and CDR2 is SVGEGT. The CDR3 consists of 16 residues. CDR3 bases: TGTGCCAGCAGGTGCACCGGTTGTCTCGACCGGGAGACCCACTACTTC. It encodes CASRCTGCLDRETHYF.

Comment on this clonotype: The junction does not match germline at one end; this may be a read error. The CDR3 nucleotides are TGCGCCAGCAGCCAAAGTAGCGGGAGACAATACGGGCAGTACTTC. It yields the protein CASSQSSGRQYGQYF. V and J are TRBV4-1 and TRBJ2-7; 9 positions match TRBD2. Germline CDR1 and CDR2: MGHRA and YSYEKL. The CDR3 contains 15 residues.

The chain is built from TRBV12-3 or TRBV12-4 and TRBJ2-7, with TRBD1 matching 8 bases. J gave up 6 bases and V 11 bases, and 18 bases lay outside the gene matches. The CDR3 is 15 amino acids. The CDR3 region has the DNA TGTGCCTGTAGTTTAGCGCAAGGACAGGGCGGCGAGCAGTACTTC. It yields the protein CACSLAQGQGGEQYF.

This clonotype showed up just a few times. V usage is TRBV24-1 and J usage is TRBJ2-5; D remains unclear. CDR3 length: 12 residues. The V end lost 9 bases, the J end lost 3 bases, and 10 bases lay between the germline ends. Germline values: CDR1 KGHDR, CDR2 SFDVKD. The CDR3 DNA sequence: TGTGCCACCGAAGGAACCGAAGAGACCCAGTACTTC. Encoded protein: CATEGTEETQYF.

This clonotype was detected only a few times. The V call is TRBV5-1, the J call TRBJ1-3; the D is unclear. This CDR3 contains 13 residues. The V gene's germline CDR1 is SGHRS and CDR2 YFSETQ. The V end was cut by 4 bases, the J end by 9 bases, with 14 bases between. CDR3 in DNA: TGCGCCAGCAGCCCCGGGTGCGGACGCACCATATATTTT. As protein: CASSPGCGRTIYF. Using reference TRBV5-1 and TRBJ1-3 for the parts outside the CDR3, the full variable domain is KAGVTQTPRYLIKTRGQQVTLSCSPISGHRSVSWYQQTPGQGLQFLFEYFSETQRNKGNFPGRFSGRQFSNSRSEMNVSTLELGDSALYLCASSPGCGRTIYFGEGSWLTVV.

Points on this clonotype: A read error is likely, as this CDR3 ends without the conserved phenylalanine or tryptophan. V is TRBV11-1 and J is TRBJ2-2, with 12 bases matching TRBD2. CDR1 and CDR2 from the germline V gene are SGHAT and FQDESV (reference sequence). Trimming at V came to 5 bases and at J to 6 bases, leaving 10 bases not matched to a gene. There are 17 residues in the CDR3. CDR3 region: CASSLRLAGESAGELFL. The CDR3, as DNA: TGTGCCAGCAGCCTTCGACTAGCGGGAGAATCCGCCGGGGAGCTGTTTCTT.

Concerning this clonotype itself: Lacking the conserved final phenylalanine or tryptophan, this CDR3 likely reflects a read error. This chain links TRBV29-1 with TRBJ2-1; a weak D match, TRBD1 (6 bases). In germline, CDR1 is SQVTM, CDR2 ANQGSEA. The CDR3 has 12 residues. Trimming left V 8 bases short and J 9 bases short, with 17 bases between. CDR3 nucleotides: TGCAGCACTGGCCACAGGGCGGGTGAGCAGTTCTTA. This sequence encodes CSTGHRAGEQFL.

The sample holds a few counts of this clonotype. At one end, the junction sequence differs from germline, possibly due to a read error. CDR3 DNA: TGCAGCGTTGCGCAGCTGGGGGAGACAGATACGCTGTATTTT. This encodes CSVAQLGETDTLYF. This chain joins TRBV29-1 and TRBJ2-3, with D perhaps being TRBD1 or TRBD2 (5 bases each). CDR3 size: 14 residues. CDR1 SQVTM and CDR2 ANQGSEA come from the germline V gene.

The sample holds many counts of this clonotype. CDR3 residues: CASSPGQSTEAFF. The CDR3 nucleotides read TGTGCCAGCAGCCCAGGTCAGAGTACTGAAGCTTTCTTT. The chain couples TRBV7-8 to TRBJ1-1; D uncertain. Germline lookup yields CDR1 SGHVS and CDR2 FQNEAQ. V dropped 5 bases and J dropped 5 bases, with 12 bases sitting between them. The CDR3 has 13 residues.

The gene calls are TRBV20-1 and TRBJ2-5; no definite D call. CDR1 DFQATT and CDR2 SNEGSKA come from the germline V gene (reference sequence). This CDR3 comprises 14 residues. V was shortened by 0 bases and J by 1 base, with 9 bases between the two germline ends. Here the CDR3 reads CSARDLGSQETQYF. The DNA for the CDR3 is TGCAGTGCTAGAGATTTGGGCAGCCAAGAGACCCAGTACTTC.

About this clonotype: A read error may be the cause here, since a much bigger clone is one base away. This sequence joins TRBV2 and TRBJ2-7; perhaps TRBD1 as D (6 bases). From germline, CDR1 is SNHLY and CDR2 FYNNEI. The length of the CDR3 is 13 residues. CDR3 sequence reads: CGSRLDSSYEQYF. Written as DNA, the CDR3 is TGTGGCAGCCGACTGGACAGCTCCTACGAGCAGTACTTC.